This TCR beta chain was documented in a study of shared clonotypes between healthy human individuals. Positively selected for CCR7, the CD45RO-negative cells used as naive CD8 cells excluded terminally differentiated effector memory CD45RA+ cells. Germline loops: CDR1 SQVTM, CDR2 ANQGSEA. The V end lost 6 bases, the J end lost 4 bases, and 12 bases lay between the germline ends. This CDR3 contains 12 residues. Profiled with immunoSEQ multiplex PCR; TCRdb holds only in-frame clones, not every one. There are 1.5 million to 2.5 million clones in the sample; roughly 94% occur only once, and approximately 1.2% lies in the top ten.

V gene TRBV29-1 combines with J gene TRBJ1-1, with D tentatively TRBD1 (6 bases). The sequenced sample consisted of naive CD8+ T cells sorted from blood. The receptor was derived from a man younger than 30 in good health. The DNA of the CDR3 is TGCAGCGTGGACGTAGGGGGCACTGAAGCTTTCTTT. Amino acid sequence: CSVDVGGTEAFF.